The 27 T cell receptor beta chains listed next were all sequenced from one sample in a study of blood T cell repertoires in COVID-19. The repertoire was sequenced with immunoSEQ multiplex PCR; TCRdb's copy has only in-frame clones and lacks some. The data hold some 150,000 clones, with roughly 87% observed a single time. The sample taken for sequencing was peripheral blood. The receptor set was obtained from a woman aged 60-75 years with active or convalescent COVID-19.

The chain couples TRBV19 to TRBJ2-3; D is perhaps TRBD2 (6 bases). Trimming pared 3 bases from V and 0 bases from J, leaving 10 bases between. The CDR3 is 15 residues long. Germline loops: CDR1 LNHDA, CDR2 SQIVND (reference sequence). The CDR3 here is CASSIPGTSTDTQYF. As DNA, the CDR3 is TGTGCCAGTAGTATTCCCGGGACTAGCACAGATACGCAGTATTTT.

The CDR3 nucleotides read TGTGCTTCGGGACAGGGTCCCTATGGCTACACCTTC. This codes for CASGQGPYGYTF. This chain joins TRBV12-3 or TRBV12-4 and TRBJ1-2, with 9 bases identical to TRBD1. The CDR3 length is 12 residues.

The CDR3 reads CASRGAGVESYEQYF. CDR3 DNA: TGTGCCAGTAGGGGTGCGGGGGTGGAATCCTACGAGCAGTACTTC. This sequence joins TRBV19 and TRBJ2-7; 7 nucleotides match TRBD2. The V and J ends lost 6 bases and 1 base, in that order; junction bases with no gene match: 9. This CDR3 is 15 amino acids long. Germline CDR1 and CDR2: LNHDA and SQIVND (reference sequence). Together with reference TRBV19 and TRBJ2-7, the CDR3 gives the full variable domain: DGGITQSPKYLFRKEGQNVTLSCEQNLNHDAMYWYRQDPGQGLRLIYYSQIVNDFQKGDIAEGYSVSREKKESFPLTVTSAQKNPTAFYLCASRGAGVESYEQYFGPGTRLTVT.

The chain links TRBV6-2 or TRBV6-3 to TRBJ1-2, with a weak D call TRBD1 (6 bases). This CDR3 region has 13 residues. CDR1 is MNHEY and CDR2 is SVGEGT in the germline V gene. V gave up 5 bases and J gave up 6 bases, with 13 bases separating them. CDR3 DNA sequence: TGTGCCAGCAGTAGGACAGTCTTTGATGGCTACACCTTC. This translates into CASSRTVFDGYTF.

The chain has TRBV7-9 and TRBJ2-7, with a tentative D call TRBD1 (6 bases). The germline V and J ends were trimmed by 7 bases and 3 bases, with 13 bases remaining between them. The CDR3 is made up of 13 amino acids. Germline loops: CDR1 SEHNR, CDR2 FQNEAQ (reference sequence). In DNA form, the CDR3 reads TGTGCCAGCACCCAGAGACAGGACTACGAGCAGTACTTC. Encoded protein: CASTQRQDYEQYF.

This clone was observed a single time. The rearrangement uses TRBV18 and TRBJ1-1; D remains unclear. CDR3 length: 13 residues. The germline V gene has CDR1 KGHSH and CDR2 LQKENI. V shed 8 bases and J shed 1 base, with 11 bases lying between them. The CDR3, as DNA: TGTGCCAGCGCGGGTCAGGAGAACACTGAAGCTTTCTTT. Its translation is CASAGQENTEAFF.

The CDR3 region is CASRREGGWDTEAFF. In nucleotides, the CDR3 is TGTGCCAGCAGGCGGGAGGGCGGTTGGGACACTGAAGCTTTCTTT. This chain connects TRBV6-5 to TRBJ1-1; no clear D gene. Trimming removed 6 bases from V and 3 bases from J, with 17 bases in between. Germline-derived CDR1 and CDR2 are MNHEY and SVGAGI. This CDR3 has 15 residues.

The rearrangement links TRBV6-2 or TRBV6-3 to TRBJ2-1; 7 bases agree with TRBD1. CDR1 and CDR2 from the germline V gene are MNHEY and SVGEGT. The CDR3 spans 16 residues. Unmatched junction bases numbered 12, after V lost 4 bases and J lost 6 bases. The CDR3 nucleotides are TGTGCCAGCAGTTCTGACAGGGTTTATGGTCGCAATGAGCAGTTCTTC. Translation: CASSSDRVYGRNEQFF.

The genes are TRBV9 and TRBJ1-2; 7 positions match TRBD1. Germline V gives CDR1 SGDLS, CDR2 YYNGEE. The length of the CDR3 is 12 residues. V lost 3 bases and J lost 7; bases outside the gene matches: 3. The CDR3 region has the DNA TGTGCCAGCAGCGGGACAGGCTTTGGCTACACCTTC. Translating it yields CASSGTGFGYTF.

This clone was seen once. CDR3 nucleotide sequence: TGCAGCGTTTTAGGGCAGGGGGCTTATGGCTACACCTTC. Encoded protein: CSVLGQGAYGYTF. This chain links TRBV29-1 with TRBJ1-2; 8 bases are shared with TRBD1. CDR3 length: 13 amino acids. Germline loops: CDR1 SQVTM, CDR2 ANQGSEA. J lost 5 bases, V lost 5 bases, and 7 bases had no gene match. Filled out from reference TRBV29-1 and TRBJ1-2, the complete variable domain reads SAVISQKPSRDICQRGTSLTIQCQVDSQVTMMFWYRQQPGQSLTLIATANQGSEATYESGFVIDKFPISRPNLTFSTLTVSNMSPEDSSIYLCSVLGQGAYGYTFGSGTRLTVV.

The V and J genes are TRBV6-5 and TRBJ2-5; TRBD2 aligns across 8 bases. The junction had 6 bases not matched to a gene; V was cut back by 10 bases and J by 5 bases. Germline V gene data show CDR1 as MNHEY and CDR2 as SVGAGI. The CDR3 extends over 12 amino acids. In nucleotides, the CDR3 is TGTGCCACCGGACTAGCTAGTGAGACCCAGTACTTC. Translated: CATGLASETQYF.

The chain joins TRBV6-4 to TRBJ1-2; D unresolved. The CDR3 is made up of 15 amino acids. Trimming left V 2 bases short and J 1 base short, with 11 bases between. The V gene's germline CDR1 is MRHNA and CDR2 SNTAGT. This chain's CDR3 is CASSDDSEGNYGYTF. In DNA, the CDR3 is TGTGCCAGCAGTGACGACTCGGAGGGTAACTATGGCTACACCTTC.

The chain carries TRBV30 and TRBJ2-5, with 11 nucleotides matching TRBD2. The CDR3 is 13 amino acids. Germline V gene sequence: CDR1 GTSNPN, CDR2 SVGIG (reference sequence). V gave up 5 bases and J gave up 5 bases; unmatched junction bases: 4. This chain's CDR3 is CAWGASGGETQYF. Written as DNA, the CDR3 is TGTGCCTGGGGAGCTAGCGGGGGGGAGACCCAGTACTTC.

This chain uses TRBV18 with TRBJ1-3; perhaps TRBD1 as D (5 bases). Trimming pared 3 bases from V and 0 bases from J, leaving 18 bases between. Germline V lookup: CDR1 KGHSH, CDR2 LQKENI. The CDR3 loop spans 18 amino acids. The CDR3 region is CASSPIPPGGSSGNTIYF. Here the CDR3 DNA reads TGTGCCAGCTCACCGATCCCACCTGGGGGGAGCTCTGGAAACACCATATATTTT.

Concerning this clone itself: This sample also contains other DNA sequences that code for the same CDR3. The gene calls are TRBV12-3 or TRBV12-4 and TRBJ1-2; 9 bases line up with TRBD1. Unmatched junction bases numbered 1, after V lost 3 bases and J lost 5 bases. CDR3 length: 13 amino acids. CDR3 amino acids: CASSLGQGYGYTF. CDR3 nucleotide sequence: TGTGCCAGCAGTTTGGGACAGGGTTATGGCTACACCTTC.

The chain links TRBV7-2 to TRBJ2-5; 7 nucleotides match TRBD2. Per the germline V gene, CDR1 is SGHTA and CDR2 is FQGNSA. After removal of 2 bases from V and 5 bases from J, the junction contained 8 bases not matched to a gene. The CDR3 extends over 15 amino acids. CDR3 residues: CASSLWNVGGETQYF. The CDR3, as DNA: TGTGCCAGCAGCTTATGGAATGTGGGGGGGGAGACCCAGTACTTC. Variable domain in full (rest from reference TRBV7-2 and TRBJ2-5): GAGVSQSPSNKVTEKGKDVELRCDPISGHTALYWYRQSLGQGLEFLIYFQGNSAPDKSGLPSDRFSAERTGGSVSTLTIQRTQQEDSAVYLCASSLWNVGGETQYFGPGTRLLVL.

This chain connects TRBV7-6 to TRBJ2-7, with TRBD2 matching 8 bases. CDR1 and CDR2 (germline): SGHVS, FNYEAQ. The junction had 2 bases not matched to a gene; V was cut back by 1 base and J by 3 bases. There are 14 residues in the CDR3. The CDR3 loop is CASSLGLAGYEQYF. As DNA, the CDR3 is TGTGCCAGCAGCTTAGGCCTAGCGGGCTACGAGCAGTACTTC.

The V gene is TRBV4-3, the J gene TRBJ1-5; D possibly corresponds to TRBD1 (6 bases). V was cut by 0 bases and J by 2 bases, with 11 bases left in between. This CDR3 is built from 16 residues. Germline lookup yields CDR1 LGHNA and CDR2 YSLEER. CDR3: CASSQDLGAGNQPQHF. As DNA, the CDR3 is TGCGCCAGCAGCCAAGATCTGGGGGCGGGCAATCAGCCCCAGCATTTT.

The DNA for the CDR3 is TGTGCCAGCAGCGATGGGTTGGTGCAGGCCGAGACCCAGTACTTC. Its translation: CASSDGLVQAETQYF. The chain joins TRBV9 to TRBJ2-5; D is undetermined. The V end lost 3 bases, the J end lost 5 bases, and 17 bases lay between the germline ends. The CDR3 is made up of 15 amino acids. Germline V gene sequence: CDR1 SGDLS, CDR2 YYNGEE.

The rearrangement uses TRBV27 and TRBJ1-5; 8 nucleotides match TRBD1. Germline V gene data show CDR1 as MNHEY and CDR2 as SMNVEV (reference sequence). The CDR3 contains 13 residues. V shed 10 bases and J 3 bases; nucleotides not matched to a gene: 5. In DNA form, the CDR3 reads TGTGCCACCGGGACAGGAAACAATCAGCCCCAGCATTTT. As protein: CATGTGNNQPQHF.

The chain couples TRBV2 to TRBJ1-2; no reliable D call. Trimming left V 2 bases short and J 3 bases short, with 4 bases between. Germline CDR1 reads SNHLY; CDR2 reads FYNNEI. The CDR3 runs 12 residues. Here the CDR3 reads CASSERDYGYTF. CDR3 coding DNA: TGTGCCAGCAGTGAACGGGACTATGGCTACACCTTC. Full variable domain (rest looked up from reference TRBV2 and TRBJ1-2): EPEVTQTPSHQVTQMGQEVILRCVPISNHLYFYWYRQILGQKVEFLVSFYNNEISEKSEIFDDQFSVERPDGSNFTLKIRSTKLEDSAMYFCASSERDYGYTFGSGTRLTVV.

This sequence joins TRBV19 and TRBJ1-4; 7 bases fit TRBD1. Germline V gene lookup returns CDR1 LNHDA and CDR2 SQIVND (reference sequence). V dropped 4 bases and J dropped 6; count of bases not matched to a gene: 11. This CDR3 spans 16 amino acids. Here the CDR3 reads CASSTPRQGFDEKLFF. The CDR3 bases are TGTGCCAGTAGTACACCTAGACAGGGTTTTGATGAAAAACTGTTTTTT.

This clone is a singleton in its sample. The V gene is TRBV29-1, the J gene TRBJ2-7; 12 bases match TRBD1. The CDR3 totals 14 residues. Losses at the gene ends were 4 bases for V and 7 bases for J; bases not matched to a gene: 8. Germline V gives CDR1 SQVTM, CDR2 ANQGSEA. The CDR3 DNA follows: TGCAGCGTTGTAGGGACAGGGGGCGCGGGGGAGCAGTACTTC. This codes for CSVVGTGGAGEQYF.

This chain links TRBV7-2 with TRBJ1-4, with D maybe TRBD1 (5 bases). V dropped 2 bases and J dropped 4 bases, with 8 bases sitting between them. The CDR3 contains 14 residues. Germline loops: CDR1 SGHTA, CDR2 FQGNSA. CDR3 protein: CASSLSGYNEKLFF. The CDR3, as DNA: TGTGCCAGCAGCTTATCAGGGTATAATGAAAAACTGTTTTTT.

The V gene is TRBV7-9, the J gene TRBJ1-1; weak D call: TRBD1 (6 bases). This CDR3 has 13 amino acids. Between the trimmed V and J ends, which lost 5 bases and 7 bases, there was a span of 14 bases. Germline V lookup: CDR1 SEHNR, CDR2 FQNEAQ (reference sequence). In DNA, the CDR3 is TGTGCCAGCAGCCTAGGGGACAACCGTGAAGCTTTCTTT. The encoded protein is CASSLGDNREAFF.

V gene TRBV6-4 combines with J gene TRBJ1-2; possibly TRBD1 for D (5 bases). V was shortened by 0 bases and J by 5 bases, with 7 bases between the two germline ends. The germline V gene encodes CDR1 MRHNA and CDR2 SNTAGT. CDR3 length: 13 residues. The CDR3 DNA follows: TGTGCCAGCAGTGACTCGGGGCTTTATGGCTACACCTTC. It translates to CASSDSGLYGYTF.

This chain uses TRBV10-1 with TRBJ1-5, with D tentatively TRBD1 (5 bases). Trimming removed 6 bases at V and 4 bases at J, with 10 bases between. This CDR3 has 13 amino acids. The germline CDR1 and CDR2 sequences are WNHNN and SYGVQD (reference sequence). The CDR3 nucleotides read TGCGCCAGCAGAGAAAGGGGAAATCAGCCCCAGCATTTT. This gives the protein CASRERGNQPQHF.